The 2 T cell receptor beta chains in this list originate from one sample, sequenced in a study of early T cells in non-severe SARS-CoV-2 infection. TCRdb reprocessed the 5' RACE reads via MiXCR and lists one record per CDR3 protein. In the table there are under 60,000 distinct CDR3 sequences, around 6% of which are singletons. Sequenced: whole blood. The receptors stem from an adult who was a healthcare worker with PCR-confirmed SARS-CoV-2 infection or an uninfected control (not recorded which).

This clonotype was seen at least ten times. The rearrangement joins TRBV7-9 to TRBJ1-3, with TRBD1 as a possible D gene (5 bases). V was clipped by 0 bases and J by 0 bases, with 18 bases between them. CDR3 length equals 19 residues. Germline V gene sequence: CDR1 SEHNR, CDR2 FQNEAQ (reference sequence). CDR3: CASSLALQGVSTSGNTIYF. DNA for the CDR3: TGTGCCAGCAGCTTAGCGCTACAAGGGGTATCAACCTCTGGAAACACCATATATTTT.

Remarks on this clonotype: This could be a read error, since a much larger clone is one nucleotide away. The chain combines TRBV7-2 with TRBJ2-7; 10 nucleotides agree with TRBD2. The CDR3 spans 15 residues. Germline CDR1 is SGHTA and CDR2 is FQGNSA. The CDR3 bases are TGTGTCAGCAGCTCCCGGACTAGCGGATACTACGAGCAGTACTTC. It codes for CVSSSRTSGYYEQYF. Full variable domain (remainder filled in from reference TRBV7-2 and TRBJ2-7): GAGVSQSPSNKVTEKGKDVELRCDPISGHTALYWYRQSLGQGLEFLIYFQGNSAPDKSGLPSDRFSAERTGGSVSTLTIQRTQQEDSAVYLCVSSSRTSGYYEQYFGPGTRLTVT.